These 15 T cell receptor beta chains were all obtained from the same sample, sequenced in a study of Ad26.COV2.S vaccination and SARS-CoV-2 variants. Described treatment: about 20 received Ad26.COV2.S at low or high dose, single or two shots; several received placebo; per-sample allocation not given. Day 63 after the first vaccine or placebo injection was the time point for sampling. The repertoire was sequenced with immunoSEQ multiplex PCR; TCRdb's copy has only in-frame clones and lacks some. The table has about 680,000 clones, roughly nine tenths seen once. This specimen consisted of peripheral blood, obtained in a trial of Ad26.COV2.S vaccine versus placebo. These receptors were collected from a person between 18 and 60 years old who received the Ad26.COV2.S COVID-19 vaccine or a placebo.

The gene calls are TRBV30 and TRBJ1-2, with 7 bases that match TRBD1. This CDR3 is 13 amino acids long. The germline V gene encodes CDR1 GTSNPN and CDR2 SVGIG (reference sequence). Trimming cost V 0 bases and J 10 bases; bases outside gene matches: 8. CDR3 nucleotide sequence: TGTGCCTGGAGTGTACGACAGGGAGGCACCTACACCTTC. As protein: CAWSVRQGGTYTF.

The V call is TRBV29-1, the J call TRBJ2-1, with 8 bases matching TRBD1. Germline-derived CDR1 and CDR2 are SQVTM and ANQGSEA. V gave up 5 bases and J gave up 12 bases; unmatched junction bases: 21. The CDR3 sequence is 16 residues long. For the CDR3, the DNA is TGCAGCGTTAATGGACAGGGTACCGATCCGGCCTTGGGGCAGTTCTTC. It yields the protein CSVNGQGTDPALGQFF.

V and J are TRBV2 and TRBJ2-1; D call uncertain. The V and J ends lost 0 bases and 12 bases respectively, with 9 bases between them. CDR1 and CDR2 from the germline V gene are SNHLY and FYNNEI. The CDR3 totals 12 residues. DNA of the CDR3: TGTGCCAGCAGTGAAGCGACAATAGGGCAGTTCTTC. Amino acids: CASSEATIGQFF.

This clone was observed a handful of times. This sequence joins TRBV19 and TRBJ1-5; no clear D. The ends were cut back, 0 bases at V and 0 bases at J, with 9 bases in the middle. In germline, CDR1 is LNHDA, CDR2 SQIVND (reference sequence). This CDR3 has 16 amino acids. CDR3 in amino acids: CASSIDLGFSNQPQHF. CDR3 DNA sequence: TGTGCCAGTAGTATAGATCTGGGGTTTAGCAATCAGCCCCAGCATTTT.

The chain combines TRBV30 with TRBJ1-2, with TRBD1 matching 12 bases. Per the germline V gene, CDR1 is GTSNPN and CDR2 is SVGIG (reference sequence). Germline trimming cut 0 bases from V and 7 bases from J; bases unmatched to any gene: 3. The CDR3 consists of 14 residues. DNA for the CDR3: TGTGCCTGGAGTGTCCGGGACAGGGGGCTTGGCTACACCTTC. Translating it yields CAWSVRDRGLGYTF.

This clone came up a few times. The V and J genes are TRBV29-1 and TRBJ2-7; 8 bases fit TRBD2. CDR1 and CDR2 (germline): SQVTM, ANQGSEA. Trimming cost V 6 bases and J 6 bases; bases outside gene matches: 4. The CDR3 contains 11 residues. The CDR3 reads CSVRTSFEQYF. As DNA, the CDR3 is TGCAGCGTCCGGACTAGCTTCGAGCAGTACTTC.

The chain carries TRBV10-3 and TRBJ2-2; 7 nucleotides match TRBD1. The CDR3 has 15 amino acids. CDR1 ENHRY and CDR2 SYGVKD come from the germline V gene. With V trimmed by 8 bases and J by 0 bases, 6 bases remained unmatched. CDR3 coding DNA: TGTGCCATCGGTCCCAGGGGGACGAACACCGGGGAGCTGTTTTTT. Encoded protein: CAIGPRGTNTGELFF.

This chain connects TRBV18 to TRBJ1-1; D gene unclear. In germline, CDR1 is KGHSH, CDR2 LQKENI. Trimming took 3 bases from V and 0 from J, leaving 8 bases between them. The CDR3 runs to 14 residues. CDR3 DNA sequence: TGTGCCAGCTCACCGAGCAGAATGAACACTGAAGCTTTCTTT. The encoded protein is CASSPSRMNTEAFF.

A few counts support this clone. The chain couples TRBV5-4 to TRBJ1-2; 8 bases align to TRBD1. This CDR3 contains 15 residues. CDR1 SGHNT and CDR2 YYREEE come from the germline V gene (reference sequence). V lost 2 bases and J lost 4; bases outside the gene matches: 7. Here the CDR3 DNA reads TGTGCCAGCAGCTTTACAGGGGGATCCCGCTATGGCTACACCTTC. As protein: CASSFTGGSRYGYTF.

The V call is TRBV30, the J call TRBJ2-1; D is undetermined. This CDR3 spans 11 amino acids. Germline CDR1 and CDR2: GTSNPN and SVGIG (reference sequence). The V end lost 2 bases, the J end lost 9 bases, and 8 bases lay between the germline ends. The CDR3 DNA reads TGTGCCTGGAGTAGAATAGCTGAGCAGTTCTTC. Its protein is CAWSRIAEQFF.

The V gene is TRBV3-1 (or the pseudogene TRBV3-2), the J gene TRBJ1-1; 9 bases line up with TRBD1. Germline V gives CDR1 LGHDT, CDR2 YNNKEL (reference sequence). Unmatched junction bases numbered 2, after V lost 7 bases and J lost 5 bases. The CDR3 spans 12 residues. The CDR3 loop reads CASIGQGTEAFF. In DNA form, the CDR3 reads TGTGCCAGCATTGGACAGGGGACTGAAGCTTTCTTT.

The rearrangement uses TRBV5-6 and TRBJ2-1; D is undetermined. Per the germline V gene, CDR1 is SGHDT and CDR2 is YYEEEE. V lost 5 bases to trimming and J lost 2 bases, with 14 bases between them. This CDR3 region has 15 residues. CDR3 coding DNA: TGTGCCAGCAGGTCCGGGTCTTTTCCCTACAATGAGCAGTTCTTC. It yields the protein CASRSGSFPYNEQFF.

This clone occurred once. V and J are TRBV19 and TRBJ2-1; 10 nucleotides align to TRBD2. The CDR3 runs 14 residues. The V segment lost 3 bases and the J segment 9 bases; nucleotides outside the gene matches: 5. CDR1 is LNHDA and CDR2 is SQIVND in the germline V gene (reference sequence). The CDR3 sequence is CASSISSGSGEQFF. The CDR3 nucleotides are TGTGCCAGTAGTATTTCTAGCGGGAGTGGTGAGCAGTTCTTC.

The J gene is TRBJ2-2, the V gene TRBV10-3; 7 bases match TRBD1. J gave up 0 bases and V 0 bases, and 1 base lay outside the gene matches. Germline V lookup: CDR1 ENHRY, CDR2 SYGVKD. The CDR3 is 16 residues long. The DNA of the CDR3 is TGTGCCATCAGTGAGTCGACAGGGACGAACACCGGGGAGCTGTTTTTT. Its protein product is CAISESTGTNTGELFF.

V gene TRBV11-2 combines with J gene TRBJ1-5, with D perhaps TRBD1 (5 bases). The V gene's germline CDR1 is SGHAT and CDR2 FQNNGV. The CDR3 has 14 amino acids. Trimming pared 2 bases from V and 1 base from J, leaving 6 bases between. This CDR3 is CASSLKGSNQPQHF. The CDR3 DNA reads TGTGCCAGCAGCTTAAAGGGGAGCAATCAGCCCCAGCATTTT.